These 28 T cell receptor beta chains originate from one sample sequenced in a study of response to subunit inactivated influenza vaccine. TCRdb re-analysed the RT-PCR reads in MiXCR, keeping a single row per CDR3 protein. The sample contains 500,000 to 700,000 distinct CDR3 sequences, roughly 25% of which appear only once. A further study also used this sample, focusing on T cells expressing NK-cell markers. That source adds: Scientists made TCR beta cDNA using 5'RACE template switching with UMIs.

The material sequenced was CD4+ T cells sorted from PBMCs, taken 11 to 12 days after vaccination. All receptors come from a man aged 50-59 years who received an inactivated influenza vaccine.

The chain carries TRBV24-1 and TRBJ2-3, with 8 bases lining up with TRBD1. Trimming took 1 base from V and 3 from J; bases not matched to a gene: 5. From germline, CDR1 is KGHDR and CDR2 SFDVKD. The CDR3 is 16 residues long. The CDR3 loop is CATSDFGTGRTDTQYF. The CDR3 nucleotides read TGTGCCACCAGTGATTTTGGGACAGGAAGGACAGATACGCAGTATTTT.

The chain has TRBV30 and TRBJ2-1; D remains ambiguous. Trimming left V 5 bases short and J 0 bases short, with 5 bases between. Per the germline V gene, CDR1 is GTSNPN and CDR2 is SVGIG (reference sequence). This CDR3 has 12 residues. The CDR3 DNA follows: TGTGCCTGGGCCCCCTCCTACAATGAGCAGTTCTTC. This translates into CAWAPSYNEQFF.

This clonotype was recorded many times. The chain combines TRBV7-9 with TRBJ2-7, with TRBD1 matching 8 bases. With 1 base clipped from V and 4 bases from J, the junction kept 3 bases outside the gene matches. Germline V gene data show CDR1 as SEHNR and CDR2 as FQNEAQ (reference sequence). The length of the CDR3 is 14 residues. The CDR3 loop reads CASSLGRQGYEQYF. CDR3 bases: TGTGCCAGCAGCTTAGGGAGACAGGGGTACGAGCAGTACTTC.

V usage is TRBV28 and J usage is TRBJ2-7; 10 nucleotides agree with TRBD2. This CDR3 region has 16 residues. V lost 4 bases, J lost 2 bases, and 8 bases stayed unmatched. The germline V gene has CDR1 MDHEN and CDR2 SYDVKM. CDR3 DNA sequence: TGTGCCAGCAGTTCCCCCGGCAGCGGGAGGGCCTACGAGCAGTACTTC. Its protein is CASSSPGSGRAYEQYF.

The gene calls are TRBV12-3 or TRBV12-4 and TRBJ2-3, with D perhaps matching TRBD2 (5 bases). The V gene lost 7 bases and the J gene lost 0 bases, with 8 bases spanning the gap. The CDR3 runs to 13 residues. The CDR3 nucleotides read TGTGCCAGCACTCGGGGTAGCACAGATACGCAGTATTTT. It is translated as CASTRGSTDTQYF.

For the CDR3, the DNA is TGCAGTGCTAGAAAAGGGACTAGCGGGGCTCCCGGGGAGCAGTACTTC. Encoded protein: CSARKGTSGAPGEQYF. This chain uses TRBV20-1 with TRBJ2-7; 13 bases line up with TRBD2. The ends lost 2 bases at V and 7 bases at J; junction bases unmatched: 11. The CDR3 totals 16 residues. In germline, CDR1 is DFQATT, CDR2 SNEGSKA (reference sequence).

The V gene is TRBV7-2, the J gene TRBJ1-1, with unresolved D. V lost 1 base and J 2 bases, leaving 8 bases between the germline ends. CDR1 SGHTA and CDR2 FQGNSA come from the germline V gene. The CDR3 sequence is 14 residues long. The CDR3 is CASSLVRFNTEAFF. CDR3 sequence (DNA): TGTGCCAGCAGCTTAGTCAGGTTCAACACTGAAGCTTTCTTT.

This clonotype was counted between two and nine times. The chain links TRBV7-8 to TRBJ2-1; 12 bases align to TRBD2. J gave up 9 bases and V 1 base, and 4 bases lay outside the gene matches. Germline CDR1 and CDR2: SGHVS and FQNEAQ. This CDR3 has 15 residues. CDR3 residues: CASSLVVTSGGEQFF. The CDR3 DNA reads as TGTGCCAGCAGCTTAGTGGTGACTAGCGGGGGTGAGCAGTTCTTC.

The gene calls are TRBV6-2 or TRBV6-3 and TRBJ2-3; D uncertain. The CDR3 loop spans 17 amino acids. The V end was cut by 5 bases, the J end by 2 bases, with 20 bases between. CDR1 is MNHEY and CDR2 is SVGEGT in the germline V gene. CDR3 in DNA: TGTGCCAGCAGTACAGATCTAGAGAAACTAATCACAGATACGCAGTATTTT. Translated, it gives CASSTDLEKLITDTQYF.

The rearrangement joins TRBV7-2 to TRBJ2-1, with 9 nucleotides matching TRBD2. This CDR3 is 17 amino acids long. With 1 base clipped from V and 5 bases from J, the junction kept 9 bases outside the gene matches. The V gene's germline CDR1 is SGHTA and CDR2 FQGNSA. CDR3 amino acids: CASSLGFSAGGHNEQFF. In DNA, the CDR3 is TGTGCCAGCAGCTTAGGATTCTCAGCGGGAGGCCACAATGAGCAGTTCTTC.

This clonotype was seen ten or more times. The genes are TRBV29-1 and TRBJ1-3, with D possibly being TRBD1 (5 bases). In germline, CDR1 is SQVTM, CDR2 ANQGSEA. The V end was cut by 0 bases, the J end by 0 bases, with 9 bases between. The CDR3 has 15 amino acids. The CDR3 DNA is TGCAGCGTTGAAGATGTTGGGGGCTCTGGAAACACCATATATTTT. Translation gives CSVEDVGGSGNTIYF.

This clonotype was detected only once. The V and J genes are TRBV24-1 and TRBJ2-3, with TRBD2 matching 10 bases. The trim removed 3 bases at V and 3 bases at J, leaving 5 bases unmatched. This CDR3 is built from 16 residues. Germline V gives CDR1 KGHDR, CDR2 SFDVKD. This CDR3 reads CATSDGASGRTDTQYF. In DNA, the CDR3 is TGTGCCACCAGTGATGGAGCTAGCGGGAGAACAGATACGCAGTATTTT.

The chain carries TRBV4-2 and TRBJ2-5; 9 bases agree with TRBD2. V lost 1 base, J lost 4 bases, and 10 bases stayed unmatched. Germline CDR1 is LGHNA and CDR2 is YNFKEQ. The CDR3 length is 17 residues. CDR3: CASSQAPAGGEGETQYF. In nucleotides, the CDR3 is TGTGCCAGCAGCCAAGCCCCAGCGGGAGGCGAGGGAGAGACCCAGTACTTC.

The table lists this clonotype with a few counts. The V and J genes are TRBV7-9 and TRBJ2-7; TRBD2 matches 9 bases. The CDR3 loop spans 15 amino acids. The germline V gene encodes CDR1 SEHNR and CDR2 FQNEAQ (reference sequence). J was trimmed by 2 bases and V by 7 bases; bases with no gene match: 9. The CDR3 coding sequence is TGTGCCAGCAAGACTAGCGGTCGCCGTCCCTACGAGCAGTACTTC. Its translation is CASKTSGRRPYEQYF.

J is TRBJ2-1 and V is TRBV2; no firm D call. There are 14 residues in the CDR3. The germline V gene encodes CDR1 SNHLY and CDR2 FYNNEI. V was cut by 6 bases and J by 0 bases, with 9 bases left in between. The CDR3 nucleotides are TGTGCCAGCAGGAAGGACCTCTCCTACAATGAGCAGTTCTTC. It is translated as CASRKDLSYNEQFF. Variable domain in full (rest from reference TRBV2 and TRBJ2-1): EPEVTQTPSHQVTQMGQEVILRCVPISNHLYFYWYRQILGQKVEFLVSFYNNEISEKSEIFDDQFSVERPDGSNFTLKIRSTKLEDSAMYFCASRKDLSYNEQFFGPGTRLTVL.

V and J are TRBV7-2 and TRBJ1-2; TRBD1 matches at 8 bases. In germline, CDR1 is SGHTA, CDR2 FQGNSA. The J segment lost 7 bases and the V segment lost 1 base, leaving 5 bases of the junction unmatched. The CDR3 runs to 14 residues. The CDR3 sequence: CASSLVGQGVGYTF. DNA for the CDR3: TGTGCCAGCAGCTTAGTCGGACAGGGAGTTGGCTACACCTTC.

This rearrangement joins TRBV5-1 to TRBJ2-7; D remains unclear. The CDR3 length is 14 residues. Trimming pared 0 bases from V and 4 bases from J, leaving 11 bases between. Germline V gene sequence: CDR1 SGHRS, CDR2 YFSETQ. CDR3 DNA: TGCGCCAGCAGCTTGGAACCAACAGTATACGAGCAGTACTTC. Its translation is CASSLEPTVYEQYF.

This clonotype has only a few counts. The chain carries TRBV20-1 and TRBJ2-2, with TRBD1 identical over 11 bases. There are 18 residues in the CDR3. Germline CDR1 is DFQATT and CDR2 is SNEGSKA (reference sequence). The trim removed 3 bases at V and 0 bases at J, leaving 9 bases unmatched. The CDR3: CSARLNPGQGANTGELFF. The DNA of the CDR3 is TGCAGTGCTAGGCTGAACCCGGGACAGGGGGCGAACACCGGGGAGCTGTTTTTT.

This clonotype turned up a few times. The V gene is TRBV20-1, the J gene TRBJ2-5, with 10 positions matching TRBD2. Germline V gene sequence: CDR1 DFQATT, CDR2 SNEGSKA (reference sequence). This CDR3 has 15 residues. V lost 4 bases to trimming and J lost 3 bases; unmatched junction nucleotides: 8. The CDR3 nucleotides are TGCAGTGCTACGATCCTAGCGGGAGAAGAAGAGACCCAGTACTTC. It specifies CSATILAGEEETQYF.

This clonotype was counted ten times or more. This sequence joins TRBV5-1 and TRBJ2-7, with D possibly matching TRBD1 (5 bases). This CDR3 has 16 residues. The germline V gene has CDR1 SGHRS and CDR2 YFSETQ. The ends were cut back, 4 bases at V and 5 bases at J, with 22 bases in the middle. CDR3 coding DNA: TGCGCCAGCAGCATAACACCAAAAACAGGTTTCGACGAGCAGTACTTC. This sequence encodes CASSITPKTGFDEQYF.

This clonotype was recorded a few times. V is TRBV5-1 and J is TRBJ2-7; 11 bases agree with TRBD2. CDR1 SGHRS and CDR2 YFSETQ come from the germline V gene. V was pared by 0 bases and J by 3 bases, with 5 bases of the junction left unmatched. The CDR3 extends over 16 amino acids. CDR3 region: CASSLELAGAGYEQYF. The CDR3 bases are TGCGCCAGCAGCTTGGAACTAGCGGGGGCCGGCTACGAGCAGTACTTC. Full variable domain (rest looked up from reference TRBV5-1 and TRBJ2-7): KAGVTQTPRYLIKTRGQQVTLSCSPISGHRSVSWYQQTPGQGLQFLFEYFSETQRNKGNFPGRFSGRQFSNSRSEMNVSTLELGDSALYLCASSLELAGAGYEQYFGPGTRLTVT.

The J gene is TRBJ2-2, the V gene TRBV7-2; D is unresolved. CDR1 SGHTA and CDR2 FQGNSA come from the germline V gene. This CDR3 spans 12 amino acids. Trimming cost V 8 bases and J 3 bases, with 7 bases left between them. CDR3 in amino acids: CASRTHTGELFF. The DNA of the CDR3 is TGTGCCAGCCGGACGCACACCGGGGAGCTGTTTTTT. The whole variable domain, remainder taken from reference TRBV7-2 and TRBJ2-2, is GAGVSQSPSNKVTEKGKDVELRCDPISGHTALYWYRQSLGQGLEFLIYFQGNSAPDKSGLPSDRFSAERTGGSVSTLTIQRTQQEDSAVYLCASRTHTGELFFGEGSRLTVL.

The V and J genes are TRBV10-3 and TRBJ2-1; tentatively, D is TRBD1 (6 bases). Trimming cost V 2 bases and J 3 bases, with 11 bases left between them. This CDR3 is 15 amino acids long. Germline V gives CDR1 ENHRY, CDR2 SYGVKD. CDR3 loop: CAISEAGTFYNEQFF. In nucleotides, the CDR3 is TGTGCCATCAGTGAGGCCGGGACATTCTACAATGAGCAGTTCTTC.

J is TRBJ2-2 and V is TRBV28; 12 bases line up with TRBD2. V lost 5 bases and J lost 6; bases outside the gene matches: 10. This CDR3 is 17 amino acids long. Germline CDR1 MDHEN, CDR2 SYDVKM. The CDR3 region has the DNA TGTGCCAGCAGTGACGGACTAGCGGGACCTGGGTCCGGGGAGCTGTTTTTT. Translated, it gives CASSDGLAGPGSGELFF.

The V gene is TRBV20-1, the J gene TRBJ1-2; D call uncertain. The CDR3 runs to 11 residues. Trimming removed 5 bases at V and 8 bases at J, with 12 bases between. Germline V gene lookup returns CDR1 DFQATT and CDR2 SNEGSKA (reference sequence). CDR3 sequence (DNA): TGCAGTGCTCTTCCTGCGTGGGGCTACACCTTC. This codes for CSALPAWGYTF.

The rearrangement uses TRBV7-2 and TRBJ2-1; D might be TRBD1 (6 bases). CDR3 length: 15 amino acids. Trimming stripped 0 bases from V and 2 bases from J, with 8 bases between. CDR1 is SGHTA, CDR2 FQGNSA, per germline. CDR3 region: CASSLARGPYNEQFF. For the CDR3, the DNA is TGTGCCAGCAGCTTAGCCAGGGGCCCCTACAATGAGCAGTTCTTC.

The chain employs TRBV20-1 and TRBJ1-2; D gene uncertain. This CDR3 has 13 residues. V was shortened by 3 bases and J by 2 bases, with 10 bases between the two germline ends. Germline V gene data show CDR1 as DFQATT and CDR2 as SNEGSKA (reference sequence). CDR3 nucleotides: TGCAGTGCTAGCGATGCGGGGAACTATGGCTACACCTTC. This gives the protein CSASDAGNYGYTF.

This clonotype was counted a few times. The CDR3 region has the DNA TGTGCCAGCAGCTCAGGGGTTACCTACGAGCAGTACTTC. This translates into CASSSGVTYEQYF. The chain employs TRBV7-9 and TRBJ2-7; a weak D match, TRBD1 (6 bases). The germline V gene has CDR1 SEHNR and CDR2 FQNEAQ (reference sequence). V shed 4 bases and J shed 2 bases, with 9 bases lying between them. This CDR3 region has 13 residues.